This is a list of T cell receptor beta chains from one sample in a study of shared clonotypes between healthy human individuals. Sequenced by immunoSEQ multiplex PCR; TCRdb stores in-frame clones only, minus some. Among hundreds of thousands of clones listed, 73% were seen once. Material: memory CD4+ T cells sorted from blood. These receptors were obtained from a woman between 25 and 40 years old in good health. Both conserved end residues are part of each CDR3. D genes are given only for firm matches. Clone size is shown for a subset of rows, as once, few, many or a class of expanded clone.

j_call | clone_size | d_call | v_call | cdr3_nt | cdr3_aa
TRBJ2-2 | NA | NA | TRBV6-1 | TGTGCCAGCAGCCTCTCTTCACAGAACACCGGGGAGCTGTTTTTT | CASSLSSQNTGELFF
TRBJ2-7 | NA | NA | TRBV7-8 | TGTGCCAGCAGCACCCGAACCCGCACCGTTGGAGCGGAGGCCTACGAGCAGTACTTC | CASSTRTRTVGAEAYEQYF
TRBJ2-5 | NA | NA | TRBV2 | TGTGCCAGCAGTGGGCTAGGGACCCAGTACTTC | CASSGLGTQYF
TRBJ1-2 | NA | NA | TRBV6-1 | TGTGCCAGCAGTGAAGCCTCCAGCGGGCGCCTCTATGGCTACACCTTC | CASSEASSGRLYGYTF
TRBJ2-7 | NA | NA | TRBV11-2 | TGTGCCAGCAGCCGACAGCTTCTTAAACCCTACGAGCAGTACTTC | CASSRQLLKPYEQYF
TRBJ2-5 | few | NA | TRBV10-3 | TGTGCCATCAGTGCGCGGGATGGGGAGACCCAGTACTTC | CAISARDGETQYF
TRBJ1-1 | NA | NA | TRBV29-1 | TGCAGCGTTGCCATAAGGAGGACTGAAGCTTTCTTT | CSVAIRRTEAFF
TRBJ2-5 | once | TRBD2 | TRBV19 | TGTGCCAGTAGTACCCCTAGCGGGAGGTCTGAGACCCAGTACTTC | CASSTPSGRSETQYF
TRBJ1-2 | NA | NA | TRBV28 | TGTGCCAGCAGTCCCTCTATCTGGGGCGGACGAAATGGCTACACCTTC | CASSPSIWGGRNGYTF
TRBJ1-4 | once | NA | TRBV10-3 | TGTGCCATCAGTGAGGGTCAAACAGGGCTGTTCGAAAAACTGTTTTTT | CAISEGQTGLFEKLFF
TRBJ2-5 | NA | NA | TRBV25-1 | TGTGCCAGCAGGACCCCGGGCCTCGGTCAGGAGACCCAGTACTTC | CASRTPGLGQETQYF
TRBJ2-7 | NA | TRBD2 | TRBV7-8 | TGTGCCAGCAGCTTAGTGGGGACTAGCCCCTACGAGCAGTACTTC | CASSLVGTSPYEQYF
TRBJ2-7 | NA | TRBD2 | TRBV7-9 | TGTGCCAGCAGCGGGAGGGAGGGCCTTTCCTACGAGCAGTACTTC | CASSGREGLSYEQYF